The T cell receptor (beta chain) under discussion was sequenced for a study of blood T cells in healthy people across ages. Study-level results: Long-lived and aged donors differed, with more naive CD4+ cells and higher diversity in the long-lived.

The second PCR ran about 6 to 12 cycles with a sample-barcoded 5' primer and J-beta primers. TCRdb passed the 5' RACE reads through MiXCR, listing each CDR3 protein once. The sample holds roughly 830,000 distinct CDR3 sequences; under 80% are singletons and the top ten take around a quarter. This clonotype came up a few times. Its antigen is unknown. The sequence derives from a man aged 25 to 40 in good health. The sequenced sample was blood.

The CDR3 DNA reads TGTGCCAGCAGCAGGACTGCCGGGTTTCAAGAGACCCAGTACTTC. It translates to CASSRTAGFQETQYF. The genes are TRBV13 and TRBJ2-4; the D gene is possibly TRBD2 (5 bases). The DNA end lines up better with TRBJ2-5; the J call may be wrong. Germline V gene data show CDR1 as PRHDT and CDR2 as FYEKMQ (reference sequence). The CDR3 has 15 residues.